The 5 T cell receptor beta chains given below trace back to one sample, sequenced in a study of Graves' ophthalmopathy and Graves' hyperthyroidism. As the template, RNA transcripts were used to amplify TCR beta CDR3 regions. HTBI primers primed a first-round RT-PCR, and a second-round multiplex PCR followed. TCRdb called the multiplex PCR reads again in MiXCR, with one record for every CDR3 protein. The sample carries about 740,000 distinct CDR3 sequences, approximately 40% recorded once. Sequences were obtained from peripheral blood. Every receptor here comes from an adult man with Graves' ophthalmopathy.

This chain's CDR3 is CASSPGISNEKLFF. The CDR3 bases are TGTGCCAGTAGTCCAGGGATCTCTAATGAAAAACTGTTTTTT. The rearrangement links TRBV19 to TRBJ1-4; the D gene is possibly TRBD1 (5 bases). V was trimmed by 5 bases and J by 3 bases, leaving 10 bases between them. In germline, CDR1 is LNHDA, CDR2 SQIVND (reference sequence). The CDR3 has 14 amino acids.

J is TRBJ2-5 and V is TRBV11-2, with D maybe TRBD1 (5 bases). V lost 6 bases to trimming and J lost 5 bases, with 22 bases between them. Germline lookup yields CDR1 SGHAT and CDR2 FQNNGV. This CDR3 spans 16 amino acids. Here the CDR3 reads CASSFVGQGRQETQYF. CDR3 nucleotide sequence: TGTGCCAGCAGTTTTGTTGGCCAGGGAAGACAGGAGACCCAGTACTTC.

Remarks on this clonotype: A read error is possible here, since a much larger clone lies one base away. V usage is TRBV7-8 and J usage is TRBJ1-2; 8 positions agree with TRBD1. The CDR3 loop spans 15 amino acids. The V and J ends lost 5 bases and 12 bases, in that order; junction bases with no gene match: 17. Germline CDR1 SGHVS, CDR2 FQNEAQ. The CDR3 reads CASSDYQGARWGHTF. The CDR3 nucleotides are TGTGCCAGCAGCGACTATCAGGGGGCTCGGTGGGGCCACACCTTC. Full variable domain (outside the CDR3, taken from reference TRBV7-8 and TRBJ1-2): GAGVSQSPRYKVAKRGQDVALRCDPISGHVSLFWYQQALGQGPEFLTYFQNEAQLDKSGLPSDRFFAERPEGSVSTLKIQRTQQEDSAVYLCASSDYQGARWGHTFGSGTRLTVV.

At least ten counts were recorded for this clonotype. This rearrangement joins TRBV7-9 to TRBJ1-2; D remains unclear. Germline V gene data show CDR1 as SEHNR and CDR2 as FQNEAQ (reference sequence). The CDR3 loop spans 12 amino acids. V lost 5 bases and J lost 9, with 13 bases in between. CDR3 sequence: CASSPVAGSYTF. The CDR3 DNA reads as TGTGCCAGCAGCCCCGTAGCTGGGAGCTACACCTTC.

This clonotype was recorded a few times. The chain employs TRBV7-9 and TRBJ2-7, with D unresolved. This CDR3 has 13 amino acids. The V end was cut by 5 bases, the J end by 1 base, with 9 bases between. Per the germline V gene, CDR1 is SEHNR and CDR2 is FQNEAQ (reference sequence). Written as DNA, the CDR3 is TGTGCCAGCAGCCCGTCCTTGTCCTACGAGCAGTACTTC. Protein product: CASSPSLSYEQYF.